Sequencing of this TCR beta chain was carried out in a study of beta chain features in type 1 diabetes. Study-level results: PCR might favor shorter templates, but any such skew would affect patients and controls equally. Researchers report that Type 1 diabetes patients had moderately but significantly shorter TCRB CDR3s across all four CD4+ subsets.

This clone was recorded only once. The antigen remains unidentified. Purities over 95% were achieved in all sorted populations. Every isolated RNA sample was fully reverse transcribed, so sequencing captured expressed TCRB transcripts. Only in-frame clones appear in the TCRdb table, and some are missing; sequencing was by immunoSEQ multiplex PCR. The sample holds a few hundred thousand clones, 9.6% seen once. Germline CDR1 MNHNS, CDR2 SASEGT. V was shortened by 4 bases and J by 3 bases, with 4 bases between the two germline ends. The CDR3 spans 11 residues. This clonotype was obtained from a man aged 30 to 39 with type 1 diabetes. Material for sequencing was central memory CD4+ T cells from blood. This chain connects TRBV6-1 to TRBJ2-7, with D uncertain. Here the CDR3 reads CASSGFYEQYF. CDR3 sequence (DNA): TGTGCCAGCAGTGGCTTCTACGAGCAGTACTTC.